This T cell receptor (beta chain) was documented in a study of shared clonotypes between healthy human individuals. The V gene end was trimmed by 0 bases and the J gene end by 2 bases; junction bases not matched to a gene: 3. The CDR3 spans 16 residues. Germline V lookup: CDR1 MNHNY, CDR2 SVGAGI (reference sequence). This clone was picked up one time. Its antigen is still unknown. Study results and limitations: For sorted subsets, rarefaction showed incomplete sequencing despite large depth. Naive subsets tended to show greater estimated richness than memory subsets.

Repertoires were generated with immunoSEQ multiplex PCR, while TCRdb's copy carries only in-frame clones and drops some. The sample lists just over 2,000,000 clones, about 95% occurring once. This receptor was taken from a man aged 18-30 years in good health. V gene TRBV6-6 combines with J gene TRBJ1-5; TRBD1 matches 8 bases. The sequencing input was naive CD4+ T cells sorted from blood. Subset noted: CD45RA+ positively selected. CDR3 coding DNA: TGTGCCAGCAGTTACTCGCCGGGACAGGGCAATCAGCCCCAGCATTTT. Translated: CASSYSPGQGNQPQHF.